The 17 T cell receptor beta chains in this list originate from one sample, sequenced in a study of Ad26.COV2.S vaccination and SARS-CoV-2 variants. Treatment: 19 received Ad26.COV2.S at low or high dose, single or two shots; about 5 received placebo; per-sample allocation not given. Each sample was drawn 63 days after the first injection (of vaccine or placebo). The repertoire was sequenced with immunoSEQ multiplex PCR; TCRdb's copy has only in-frame clones and lacks some. This table has around 270,000 clones, roughly 89% appearing once. This material consisted of peripheral blood, taken in a trial of Ad26.COV2.S vaccine versus placebo. These receptors all come from a person aged 18-60 years who received the Ad26.COV2.S COVID-19 vaccine or a placebo.

The chain employs TRBV6-2 or TRBV6-3 and TRBJ2-7; 7 bases are a match to TRBD1. This CDR3 is 14 amino acids long. The germline CDR1 and CDR2 sequences are MNHEY and SVGEGT. V shed 3 bases, J shed 3 bases, and the junction held 5 bases outside the gene matches. The CDR3 nucleotides read TGTGCCAGCAGTTATAGAACAGGGGTCTACGAGCAGTACTTC. The encoded protein is CASSYRTGVYEQYF.

The V gene is TRBV15, the J gene TRBJ2-2, with 7 nucleotides matching TRBD2. Trimming took 2 bases from V and 2 from J; bases not matched to a gene: 11. Germline V gene sequence: CDR1 LNHNV, CDR2 YYDKDF (reference sequence). The CDR3 has 18 residues. CDR3 in amino acids: CATSRPALGTKNTGELFF. DNA for the CDR3: TGTGCCACCAGCAGACCTGCACTAGGGACTAAAAACACCGGGGAGCTGTTTTTT.

The chain links TRBV19 to TRBJ2-1; 12 bases are a match to TRBD2. After removal of 3 bases from V and 3 bases from J, the junction contained 0 bases not matched to a gene. Germline CDR1 and CDR2: LNHDA and SQIVND (reference sequence). The CDR3 contains 15 residues. The CDR3 DNA reads as TGTGCCAGTAGTATGACTAGCGGGGGCTACAATGAGCAGTTCTTC. Translating it yields CASSMTSGGYNEQFF.

This chain joins TRBV30 and TRBJ1-2, with TRBD1 identical over 9 bases. The germline CDR1 and CDR2 sequences are GTSNPN and SVGIG (reference sequence). V lost 5 bases, J lost 5 bases, and 6 bases stayed unmatched. This CDR3 spans 13 amino acids. The CDR3 coding sequence is TGTGCCTGGGACGAGGGACAGGGTTATGGCTACACCTTC. It specifies CAWDEGQGYGYTF. Full variable domain (remainder filled in from reference TRBV30 and TRBJ1-2): SQTIHQWPATLVQPVGSPLSLECTVEGTSNPNLYWYRQAAGRGLQLLFYSVGIGQISSEVPQNLSASRPQDRQFILSSKKLLLSDSGFYLCAWDEGQGYGYTFGSGTRLTVV.

The chain joins TRBV9 to TRBJ1-6; D is unresolved. The CDR3 covers 17 residues. V lost 0 bases, J lost 5 bases, and 15 bases lay in between. CDR1 is SGDLS, CDR2 YYNGEE, per germline. CDR3 DNA: TGTGCCAGCAGCGTAGCCGGGAGTCAGGATAATAATTCACCCCTCCACTTT. Protein sequence: CASSVAGSQDNNSPLHF.

The CDR3 DNA reads TGTGCCAGCAGCTTAGGACTAGCGCCCTACAATGAGCAGTTCTTC. Its translation is CASSLGLAPYNEQFF. The chain combines TRBV7-2 with TRBJ2-1; TRBD2 matches at 8 bases. Losses at the gene ends were 1 base for V and 2 bases for J; bases not matched to a gene: 1. CDR1 SGHTA and CDR2 FQGNSA come from the germline V gene. This CDR3 spans 15 amino acids.

The J gene is TRBJ1-5, the V gene TRBV30; maybe TRBD1 (5 bases). The CDR3 totals 15 residues. The germline V gene encodes CDR1 GTSNPN and CDR2 SVGIG (reference sequence). V lost 7 bases, J lost 2 bases, and 18 bases lay in between. CDR3 residues: CASTRGGSGNQPQHF. CDR3 DNA sequence: TGTGCCTCCACCCGGGGGGGATCGGGCAATCAGCCCCAGCATTTT.

The V gene is TRBV5-5, the J gene TRBJ1-3, with D uncertain. CDR3 length: 14 residues. Trimming removed 4 bases from V and 4 bases from J, with 12 bases in between. The V gene's germline CDR1 is SGHKS and CDR2 YYEKEE (reference sequence). CDR3 amino acids: CASSPYSSGNTIYF. In DNA form, the CDR3 reads TGTGCCAGCAGCCCATACAGCTCCGGAAACACCATATATTTT.

This clone turned up a few times. The chain joins TRBV5-1 to TRBJ1-2, with 7 bases identical to TRBD1. Germline lookup yields CDR1 SGHRS and CDR2 YFSETQ. This CDR3 has 15 residues. Trimming removed 4 bases from V and 8 bases from J; junction bases left unmatched: 14. In DNA form, the CDR3 reads TGCGCCAGCAGCCCCAGTACAGGGGATGGGTACGGCTACACCTTC. Its protein is CASSPSTGDGYGYTF.

This clone was observed a single time. The rearrangement uses TRBV4-1 and TRBJ1-3; 10 bases are a match to TRBD1. CDR3 size: 17 residues. In germline, CDR1 is MGHRA, CDR2 YSYEKL. V was pared by 1 base and J by 3 bases, with 6 bases of the junction left unmatched. CDR3 amino acids: CASSQADRGRGGNTIYF. CDR3 bases: TGCGCCAGCAGCCAAGCAGACAGGGGGCGAGGTGGAAACACCATATATTTT.

This clone appeared a single time. The rearrangement links TRBV15 to TRBJ2-1, with no clear D. V shed 8 bases and J shed 0 bases, with 14 bases lying between them. The CDR3 is 15 amino acids. Germline V gene data show CDR1 as LNHNV and CDR2 as YYDKDF (reference sequence). CDR3 DNA sequence: TGTGCCACCGCGACCGACTTGAGCTCCTACAATGAGCAGTTCTTC. Amino acid sequence: CATATDLSSYNEQFF. The complete variable domain, with remaining parts taken from reference TRBV15 and TRBJ2-1, reads DAMVIQNPRYQVTQFGKPVTLSCSQTLNHNVMYWYQQKSSQAPKLLFHYYDKDFNNEADTPDNFQSRRPNTSFCFLDIRSPGLGDTAMYLCATATDLSSYNEQFFGPGTRLTVL.

This clone was seen a few times. The rearrangement joins TRBV6-2 or TRBV6-3 to TRBJ2-3; D remains ambiguous. CDR1 is MNHEY, CDR2 SVGEGT, per germline. CDR3 length equals 16 residues. V was shortened by 0 bases and J by 0 bases, with 10 bases between the two germline ends. CDR3: CASSYSSLISTDTQYF. The CDR3 region has the DNA TGTGCCAGCAGTTACTCGAGCTTAATTAGCACAGATACGCAGTATTTT.

This chain joins TRBV2 and TRBJ1-4; 10 nucleotides align to TRBD1. Germline V CDR1 and CDR2: SNHLY, FYNNEI. The junction had 6 bases not matched to a gene; V was cut back by 4 bases and J by 1 base. The CDR3 loop spans 17 amino acids. Here the CDR3 reads CASSAYGTGETNEKLFF. The CDR3 region has the DNA TGTGCCAGCAGTGCCTACGGGACAGGGGAAACTAATGAAAAACTGTTTTTT.

V gene TRBV30 combines with J gene TRBJ2-2; D not certain. This CDR3 is built from 13 residues. With 0 bases removed from V and 8 bases from J, the gap between germline ends came to 10 bases. Germline loops: CDR1 GTSNPN, CDR2 SVGIG (reference sequence). Here the CDR3 reads CAWSVKVGGELFF. In DNA form, the CDR3 reads TGTGCCTGGAGTGTAAAGGTCGGAGGGGAGCTGTTTTTT.

This clone was recorded only once. J is TRBJ1-1 and V is TRBV7-8; D not certain. With 2 bases removed from V and 1 base from J, the gap between germline ends came to 5 bases. This CDR3 comprises 13 residues. Germline V lookup: CDR1 SGHVS, CDR2 FQNEAQ. CDR3 amino acids: CASSLQGNTEAFF. The CDR3 DNA reads TGTGCCAGCAGCTTACAAGGGAACACTGAAGCTTTCTTT.

This clone was found once. The chain recombines TRBV7-9 with TRBJ1-2; D is uncertain. The CDR3 extends over 12 amino acids. V lost 4 bases and J 4 bases, leaving 7 bases between the germline ends. CDR1 is SEHNR and CDR2 is FQNEAQ in the germline V gene (reference sequence). In DNA, the CDR3 is TGTGCCAGCAGCTGGACGGGCTATGGCTACACCTTC. Translation: CASSWTGYGYTF. The complete variable domain, with remaining parts taken from reference TRBV7-9 and TRBJ1-2, reads DTGVSQNPRHKITKRGQNVTFRCDPISEHNRLYWYRQTLGQGPEFLTYFQNEAQLEKSRLLSDRFSAERPKGSFSTLEIQRTEQGDSAMYLCASSWTGYGYTFGSGTRLTVV.

The genes are TRBV4-3 and TRBJ2-1, with 7 bases lining up with TRBD2. The CDR3 length is 15 residues. J gave up 6 bases and V 1 base, and 6 bases lay outside the gene matches. CDR1 and CDR2 from the germline V gene are LGHNA and YSLEER. DNA of the CDR3: TGCGCCAGCAGCCAAGGATCCAGCGGGGTCAATGAGCAGTTCTTC. Translated: CASSQGSSGVNEQFF.